Here is one TCR beta chain with its context. Method: immunoSEQ multiplex PCR; TCRdb's copy keeps in-frame clones and lacks some. Here the sample spans about 120,000 clones, around 90% being singletons. This entry is derived from a study of control samples from healthy donors and cancer patients. Germline lookup yields CDR1 ENHRY and CDR2 SYGVKD. CDR3 length: 13 residues. After removal of 6 bases from V and 2 bases from J, the junction contained 3 bases not matched to a gene. Material for sequencing was blood. The clonotype comes from a woman aged 70 to 79 in good health. This sequence joins TRBV10-3 and TRBJ1-1, with TRBD1 matching over 7 bases. This CDR3 reads CAISGTANTEAFF. For the CDR3, the DNA is TGTGCCATCAGCGGGACAGCCAACACTGAAGCTTTCTTT.